Below, 21 T cell receptor beta chains from the same sample are listed, as sequenced in a study of cytomegalovirus exposure and HLA in healthy donors. 60 Vbeta and 13 Jbeta primers were used in PCR. Libraries were prepared by immunoSEQ multiplex PCR; TCRdb keeps only in-frame clonotypes and omits some of them. Of tens of thousands of clones listed, around 80% are singletons. Sequenced sample: PBMCs. The receptor set was obtained from a man aged 35 to 55 in good health and CMV-seronegative.

V and J are TRBV7-3 and TRBJ2-1; 7 nucleotides line up with TRBD1. Looked up from germline, CDR1 is SGHTA and CDR2 is FQGTGA. J was trimmed by 4 bases and V by 1 base; bases with no gene match: 7. The CDR3 totals 16 residues. The CDR3: CASSLSGRGFYNEQFF. In DNA, the CDR3 is TGTGCCAGCAGCTTAAGTGGCAGGGGGTTTTACAATGAGCAGTTCTTC.

This clone is medium-sized. The chain joins TRBV5-6 to TRBJ2-5; weak D call: TRBD1 (5 bases). V was pared by 1 base and J by 1 base, with 14 bases between. The CDR3 spans 16 residues. Per germline, CDR1 SGHDT and CDR2 YYEEEE. The DNA for the CDR3 is TGTGCCAGCAGCTTGTCGGCAGGGTCCATCCAAGAGACCCAGTACTTC. It codes for CASSLSAGSIQETQYF. The whole variable domain, filled in from reference TRBV5-6 and TRBJ2-5, reads DAGVTQSPTHLIKTRGQQVTLRCSPKSGHDTVSWYQQALGQGPQFIFQYYEEEERQRGNFPDRFSGHQFPNYSSELNVNALLLGDSALYLCASSLSAGSIQETQYFGPGTRLLVL.

The CDR3 reads CASRPAPGLAGGGQETQYF. The CDR3, as DNA: TGTGCCAGCAGACCTGCGCCCGGACTAGCGGGAGGGGGGCAAGAGACCCAGTACTTC. V usage is TRBV28 and J usage is TRBJ2-5; 15 nucleotides line up with TRBD2. The CDR3 extends over 19 amino acids. After removal of 6 bases from V and 2 bases from J, the junction contained 13 bases not matched to a gene. From germline, CDR1 is MDHEN and CDR2 SYDVKM.

The chain is built from TRBV28 and TRBJ2-7; D gene ambiguous. The CDR3 spans 13 residues. The ends were cut back, 6 bases at V and 1 base at J, with 10 bases in the middle. Germline V gene lookup returns CDR1 MDHEN and CDR2 SYDVKM. This CDR3 reads CASSPMRSYEQYF. The CDR3 coding sequence is TGTGCCAGCAGCCCAATGCGGTCCTACGAGCAGTACTTC.

The genes are TRBV2 and TRBJ2-3, with TRBD2 as a possible D gene (6 bases). The germline V gene has CDR1 SNHLY and CDR2 FYNNEI. The CDR3 is made up of 15 amino acids. Deletions cut 6 bases from V and 2 bases from J, with 15 bases between. The CDR3, as DNA: TGTGCCAGCAGGATGGGACTGCCCTCCACAGATACGCAGTATTTT. Translated: CASRMGLPSTDTQYF.

This chain uses TRBV5-4 with TRBJ1-3; D unresolved. V shed 4 bases and J shed 1 base, with 15 bases lying between them. The CDR3 sequence is 16 residues long. Germline CDR1 SGHNT, CDR2 YYREEE (reference sequence). CDR3 loop: CASSRDPGSSGNTIYF. DNA of the CDR3: TGTGCCAGCAGCCGGGATCCTGGAAGTTCTGGAAACACCATATATTTT.

V gene TRBV6-5 combines with J gene TRBJ2-3; 7 bases match TRBD2. The germline gives CDR1 MNHEY, CDR2 SVGAGI. V was pared by 2 bases and J by 3 bases, with 5 bases of the junction left unmatched. The CDR3 is 15 residues long. The CDR3 region is CASSYDTGGTDTQYF. CDR3 bases: TGTGCCAGCAGTTACGACACGGGGGGTACAGATACGCAGTATTTT.

The chain employs TRBV9 and TRBJ2-1; possible D gene TRBD2, 5 bases. The germline V and J ends were trimmed by 0 bases and 0 bases, with 10 bases remaining between them. The CDR3 contains 16 residues. CDR1 and CDR2 (germline): SGDLS, YYNGEE. Written as DNA, the CDR3 is TGTGCCAGCAGCGTAGCTTCAGGAGGCTCCTACAATGAGCAGTTCTTC. Translating gives CASSVASGGSYNEQFF.

V and J are TRBV5-4 and TRBJ2-3; 16 bases match TRBD2. Looked up from germline, CDR1 is SGHNT and CDR2 is YYREEE (reference sequence). The CDR3 spans 19 residues. V was clipped by 4 bases and J by 0 bases; unmatched bases: 8. DNA of the CDR3: TGTGCCAGCAGCCCACCGGGACTAGCGGGAGGGCCTAGCACAGATACGCAGTATTTT. This sequence encodes CASSPPGLAGGPSTDTQYF.

This chain connects TRBV18 to TRBJ2-2; 10 bases fit TRBD2. The germline V gene encodes CDR1 KGHSH and CDR2 LQKENI. The V gene end was trimmed by 6 bases and the J gene end by 3 bases; junction bases not matched to a gene: 7. There are 16 residues in the CDR3. The CDR3: CASSLLAGPDTGELFF. Here the CDR3 DNA reads TGTGCCAGCTCTCTACTAGCGGGACCTGACACCGGGGAGCTGTTTTTT.

The genes are TRBV28 and TRBJ2-3, with D maybe TRBD2 (5 bases). The length of the CDR3 is 15 residues. The V gene lost 1 base and the J gene lost 3 bases, with 11 bases spanning the gap. The germline V gene encodes CDR1 MDHEN and CDR2 SYDVKM. Here the CDR3 DNA reads TGTGCCAGCAGTTTATACCTACTAGGAACAGATACGCAGTATTTT. Its protein is CASSLYLLGTDTQYF. The whole variable domain, filled in from reference TRBV28 and TRBJ2-3, reads DVKVTQSSRYLVKRTGEKVFLECVQDMDHENMFWYRQDPGLGLRLIYFSYDVKMKEKGDIPEGYSVSREKKERFSLILESASTNQTSMYLCASSLYLLGTDTQYFGPGTRLTVL.

The rearrangement uses TRBV7-8 and TRBJ2-5, with TRBD2 matching 10 bases. This CDR3 comprises 14 residues. V shed 5 bases and J 3 bases; nucleotides not matched to a gene: 3. From germline, CDR1 is SGHVS and CDR2 FQNEAQ. CDR3 DNA sequence: TGTGCCAGCAGCCCAGGACTAGCGGAAGAGACCCAGTACTTC. Translation: CASSPGLAEETQYF.

CDR3 loop: CASSPQVSVGGYTEAFF. CDR3 coding DNA: TGTGCCAGCTCACCACAAGTGTCAGTCGGGGGGTACACTGAAGCTTTCTTT. The rearrangement joins TRBV18 to TRBJ1-1, with D possibly TRBD1 on 5 matching bases. Germline loops: CDR1 KGHSH, CDR2 LQKENI. The germline V and J ends were trimmed by 1 base and 3 bases, with 18 bases remaining between them. CDR3 size: 17 residues.

The chain has TRBV7-9 and TRBJ2-2; 9 bases are a match to TRBD2. Germline V gene lookup returns CDR1 SEHNR and CDR2 FQNEAQ (reference sequence). The length of the CDR3 is 15 residues. Trimming took 5 bases from V and 8 from J; bases not matched to a gene: 9. CDR3 in amino acids: CASSTGLAGSGELFF. The CDR3 DNA reads TGTGCCAGCAGCACGGGACTAGCCGGGAGTGGGGAGCTGTTTTTT. Full variable domain (outside the CDR3, taken from reference TRBV7-9 and TRBJ2-2): DTGVSQNPRHKITKRGQNVTFRCDPISEHNRLYWYRQTLGQGPEFLTYFQNEAQLEKSRLLSDRFSAERPKGSFSTLEIQRTEQGDSAMYLCASSTGLAGSGELFFGEGSRLTVL.

This clone was seen a handful of times. The rearrangement joins TRBV10-2 to TRBJ1-4; no clear D. The V end was cut by 6 bases, the J end by 5 bases, with 19 bases between. The V gene's germline CDR1 is WSHSY and CDR2 SAAADI. The CDR3 covers 16 residues. The CDR3 region is CASSPISGLLNEKLFF. In DNA, the CDR3 is TGCGCCAGCAGCCCGATATCCGGACTCCTAAATGAAAAACTGTTTTTT.

This chain connects TRBV6-6 to TRBJ1-1, with TRBD1 as a possible D gene (6 bases). The germline gives CDR1 MNHNY, CDR2 SVGAGI (reference sequence). V lost 6 bases and J 1 base, leaving 9 bases between the germline ends. CDR3 size: 13 residues. This chain's CDR3 is CASRQQGNTEAFF. CDR3 sequence (DNA): TGTGCCAGCAGACAACAGGGGAACACTGAAGCTTTCTTT.

In its sample, this clone is medium-sized. This rearrangement joins TRBV27 to TRBJ2-3, with D tentatively TRBD2 (6 bases). The germline CDR1 and CDR2 sequences are MNHEY and SMNVEV (reference sequence). The CDR3 has 13 amino acids. V gave up 7 bases and J gave up 2 bases, with 10 bases separating them. The DNA of the CDR3 is TGTGCCAGCAAGGAGGGCAACACAGATACGCAGTATTTT. Amino acids: CASKEGNTDTQYF.

The rearrangement joins TRBV5-1 to TRBJ2-5, with TRBD2 matching over 7 bases. The CDR3 loop spans 14 amino acids. Unmatched junction bases numbered 7, after V lost 3 bases and J lost 5 bases. Germline CDR1 and CDR2: SGHRS and YFSETQ. Here the CDR3 reads CASSWGGTGETQYF. The CDR3, as DNA: TGCGCCAGCAGCTGGGGGGGGACCGGGGAGACCCAGTACTTC.

The chain links TRBV5-4 to TRBJ2-3, with no clear D. Trimming cost V 5 bases and J 0 bases, with 7 bases left between them. CDR1 and CDR2 from the germline V gene are SGHNT and YYREEE (reference sequence). This CDR3 has 13 amino acids. CDR3 amino acids: CASRATSTDTQYF. As DNA, the CDR3 is TGTGCCAGCAGGGCGACTAGCACAGATACGCAGTATTTT.

The chain combines TRBV6-5 with TRBJ2-7, with unresolved D. V was pared by 2 bases and J by 2 bases, with 10 bases between. Looked up from germline, CDR1 is MNHEY and CDR2 is SVGAGI. CDR3 size: 14 residues. DNA for the CDR3: TGTGCCAGCAGTTACGCTGGAGCCCCCTACGAGCAGTACTTC. It codes for CASSYAGAPYEQYF.

The chain carries TRBV18 and TRBJ2-3; D is possibly TRBD2 (5 bases). V was clipped by 4 bases and J by 0 bases, with 11 bases between them. Germline loops: CDR1 KGHSH, CDR2 LQKENI. This CDR3 comprises 15 residues. The CDR3 reads CASSRLGISTDTQYF. CDR3 sequence (DNA): TGTGCCAGCTCACGTCTCGGGATCAGCACAGATACGCAGTATTTT. Variable domain in full (rest from reference TRBV18 and TRBJ2-3): NAGVMQNPRHLVRRRGQEARLRCSPMKGHSHVYWYRQLPEEGLKFMVYLQKENIIDESGMPKERFSAEFPKEGPSILRIQQVVRGDSAAYFCASSRLGISTDTQYFGPGTRLTVL.